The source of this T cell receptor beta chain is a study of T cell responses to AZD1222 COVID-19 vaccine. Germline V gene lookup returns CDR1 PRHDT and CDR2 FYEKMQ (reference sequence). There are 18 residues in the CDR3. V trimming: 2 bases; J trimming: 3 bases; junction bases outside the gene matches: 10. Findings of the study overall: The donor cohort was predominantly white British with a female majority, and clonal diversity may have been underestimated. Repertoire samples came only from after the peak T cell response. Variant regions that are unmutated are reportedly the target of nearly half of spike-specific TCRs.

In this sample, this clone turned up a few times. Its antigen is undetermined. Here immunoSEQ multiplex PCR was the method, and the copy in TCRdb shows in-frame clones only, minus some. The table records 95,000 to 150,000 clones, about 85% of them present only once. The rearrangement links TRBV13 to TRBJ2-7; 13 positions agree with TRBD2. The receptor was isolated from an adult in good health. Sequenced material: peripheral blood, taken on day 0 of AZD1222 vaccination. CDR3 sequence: CASSLTGRLAGGDYEQYF. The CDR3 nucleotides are TGTGCCAGCAGCTTAACTGGACGACTAGCGGGGGGAGACTACGAGCAGTACTTC.